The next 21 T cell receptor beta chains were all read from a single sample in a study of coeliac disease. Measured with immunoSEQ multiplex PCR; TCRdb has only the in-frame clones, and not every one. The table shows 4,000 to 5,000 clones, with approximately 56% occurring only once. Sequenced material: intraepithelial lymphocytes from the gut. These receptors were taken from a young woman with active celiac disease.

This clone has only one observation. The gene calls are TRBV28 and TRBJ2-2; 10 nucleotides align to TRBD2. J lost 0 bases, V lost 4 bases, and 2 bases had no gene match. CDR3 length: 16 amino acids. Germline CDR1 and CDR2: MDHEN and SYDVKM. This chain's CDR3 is CASSSGTSANTGELFF. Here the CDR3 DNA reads TGTGCCAGCAGTTCCGGGACTAGCGCGAACACCGGGGAGCTGTTTTTT.

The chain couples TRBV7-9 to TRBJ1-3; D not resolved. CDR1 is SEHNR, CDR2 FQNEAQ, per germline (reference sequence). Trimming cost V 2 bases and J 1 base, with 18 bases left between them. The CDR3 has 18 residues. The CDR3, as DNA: TGTGCCAGCAGCTTAACGCCTGGAGTTTACCCGTCTGGAAACACCATATATTTT. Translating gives CASSLTPGVYPSGNTIYF.

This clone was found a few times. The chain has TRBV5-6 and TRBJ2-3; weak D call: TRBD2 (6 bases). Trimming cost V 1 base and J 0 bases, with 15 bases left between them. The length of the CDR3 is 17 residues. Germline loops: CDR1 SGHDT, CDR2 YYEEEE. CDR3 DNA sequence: TGTGCCAGCAGCTTGTCTGTTGCGGGGTATAGCACAGATACGCAGTATTTT. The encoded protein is CASSLSVAGYSTDTQYF. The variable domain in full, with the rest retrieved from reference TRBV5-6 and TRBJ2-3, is DAGVTQSPTHLIKTRGQQVTLRCSPKSGHDTVSWYQQALGQGPQFIFQYYEEEERQRGNFPDRFSGHQFPNYSSELNVNALLLGDSALYLCASSLSVAGYSTDTQYFGPGTRLTVL.

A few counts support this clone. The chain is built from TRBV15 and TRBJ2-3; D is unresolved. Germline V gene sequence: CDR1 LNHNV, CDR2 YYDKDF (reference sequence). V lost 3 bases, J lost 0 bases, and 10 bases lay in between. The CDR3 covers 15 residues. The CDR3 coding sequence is TGTGCCACCAGCAGCTTGAGGCCCAGCACAGATACGCAGTATTTT. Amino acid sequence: CATSSLRPSTDTQYF.

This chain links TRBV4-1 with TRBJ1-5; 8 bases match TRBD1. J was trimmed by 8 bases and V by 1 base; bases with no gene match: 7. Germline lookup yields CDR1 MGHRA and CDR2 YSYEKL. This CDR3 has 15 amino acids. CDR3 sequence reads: CASSQGTGIFEPQHF. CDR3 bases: TGCGCCAGCAGCCAAGGGACAGGGATTTTTGAGCCCCAGCATTTT.

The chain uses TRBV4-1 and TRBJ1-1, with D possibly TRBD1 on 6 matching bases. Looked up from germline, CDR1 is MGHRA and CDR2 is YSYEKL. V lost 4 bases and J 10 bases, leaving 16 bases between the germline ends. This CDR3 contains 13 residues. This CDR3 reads CASSPSNRVGAFF. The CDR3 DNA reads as TGCGCCAGCAGCCCCAGCAACAGGGTAGGAGCTTTCTTT.

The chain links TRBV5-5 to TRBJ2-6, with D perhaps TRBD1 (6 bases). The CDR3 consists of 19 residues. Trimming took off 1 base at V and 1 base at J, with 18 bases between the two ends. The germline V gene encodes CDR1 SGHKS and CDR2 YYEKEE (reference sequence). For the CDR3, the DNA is TGTGCCAGCAGCTTGTACCCAGGGGCCAACCCATCTGGGGCCAACGTCCTGACTTTC. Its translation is CASSLYPGANPSGANVLTF.

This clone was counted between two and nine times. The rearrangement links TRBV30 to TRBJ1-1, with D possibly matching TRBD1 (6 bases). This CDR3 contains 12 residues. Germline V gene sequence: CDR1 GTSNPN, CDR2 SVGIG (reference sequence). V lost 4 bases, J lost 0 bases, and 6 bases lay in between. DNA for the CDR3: TGTGCCTGGACAGGGGTGAACACTGAAGCTTTCTTT. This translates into CAWTGVNTEAFF.

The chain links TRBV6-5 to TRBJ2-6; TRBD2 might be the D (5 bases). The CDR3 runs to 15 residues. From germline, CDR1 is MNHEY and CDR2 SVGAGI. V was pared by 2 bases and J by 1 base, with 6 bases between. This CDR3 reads CASSYTGSGANVLTF. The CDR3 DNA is TGTGCCAGCAGTTACACGGGATCTGGGGCCAACGTCCTGACTTTC.

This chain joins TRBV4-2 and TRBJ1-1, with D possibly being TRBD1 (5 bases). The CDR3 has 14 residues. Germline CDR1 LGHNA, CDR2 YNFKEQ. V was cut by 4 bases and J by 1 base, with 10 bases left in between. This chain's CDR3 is CASSRRTGNTEAFF. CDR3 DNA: TGTGCCAGCAGCCGGAGAACAGGGAACACTGAAGCTTTCTTT.

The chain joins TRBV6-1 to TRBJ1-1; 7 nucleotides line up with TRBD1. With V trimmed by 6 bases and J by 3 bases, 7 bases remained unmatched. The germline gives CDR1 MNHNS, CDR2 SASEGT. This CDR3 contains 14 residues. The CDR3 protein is CASRDRQGYTEAFF. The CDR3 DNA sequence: TGTGCCAGCAGGGACAGACAGGGCTACACTGAAGCTTTCTTT.

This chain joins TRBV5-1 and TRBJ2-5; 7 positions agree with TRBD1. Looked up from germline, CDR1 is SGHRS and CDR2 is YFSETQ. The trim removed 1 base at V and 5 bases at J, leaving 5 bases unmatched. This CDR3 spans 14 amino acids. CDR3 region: CASSLTGAWETQYF. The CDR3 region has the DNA TGCGCCAGCAGCTTGACAGGGGCTTGGGAGACCCAGTACTTC.

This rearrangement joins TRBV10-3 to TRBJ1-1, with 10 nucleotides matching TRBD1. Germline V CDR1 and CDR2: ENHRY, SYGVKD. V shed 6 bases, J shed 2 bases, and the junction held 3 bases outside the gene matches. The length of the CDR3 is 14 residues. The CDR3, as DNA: TGTGCCATCAGGGGGGACAGGGGCAACACTGAAGCTTTCTTT. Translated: CAIRGDRGNTEAFF.

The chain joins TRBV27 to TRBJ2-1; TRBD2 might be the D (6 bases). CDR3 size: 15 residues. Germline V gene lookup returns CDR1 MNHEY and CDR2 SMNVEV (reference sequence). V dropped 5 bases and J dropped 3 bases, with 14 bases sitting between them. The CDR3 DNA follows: TGTGCCAGCAGTCCCAAATCGGGGGTCTACAATGAGCAGTTCTTC. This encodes CASSPKSGVYNEQFF.

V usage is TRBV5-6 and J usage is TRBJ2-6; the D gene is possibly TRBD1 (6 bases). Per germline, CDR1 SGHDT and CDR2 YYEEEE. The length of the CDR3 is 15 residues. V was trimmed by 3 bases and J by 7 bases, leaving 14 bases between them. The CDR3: CASSWQQGLANVLTF. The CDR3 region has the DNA TGTGCCAGCAGCTGGCAACAGGGTCTAGCCAACGTCCTGACTTTC.

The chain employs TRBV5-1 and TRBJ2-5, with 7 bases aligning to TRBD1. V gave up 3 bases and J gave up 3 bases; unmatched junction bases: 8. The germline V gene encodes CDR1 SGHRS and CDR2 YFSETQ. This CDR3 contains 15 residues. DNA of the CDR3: TGCGCCAGCAGCTATTCAGGGGGAAGGGAAGAGACCCAGTACTTC. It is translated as CASSYSGGREETQYF. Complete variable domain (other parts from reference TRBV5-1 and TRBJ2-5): KAGVTQTPRYLIKTRGQQVTLSCSPISGHRSVSWYQQTPGQGLQFLFEYFSETQRNKGNFPGRFSGRQFSNSRSEMNVSTLELGDSALYLCASSYSGGREETQYFGPGTRLLVL.

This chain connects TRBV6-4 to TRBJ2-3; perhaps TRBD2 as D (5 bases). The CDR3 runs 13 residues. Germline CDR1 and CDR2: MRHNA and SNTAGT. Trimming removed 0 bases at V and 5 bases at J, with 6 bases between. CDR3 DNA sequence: TGTGCCAGCAGTGACTCAGAGGGAGATACGCAGTATTTT. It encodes CASSDSEGDTQYF.

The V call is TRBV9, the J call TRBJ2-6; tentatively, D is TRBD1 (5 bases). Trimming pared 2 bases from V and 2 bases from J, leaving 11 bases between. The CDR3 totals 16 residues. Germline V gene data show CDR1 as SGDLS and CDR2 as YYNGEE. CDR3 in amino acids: CASSVQGSPGANVLTF. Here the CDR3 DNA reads TGTGCCAGCAGCGTGCAGGGTTCCCCTGGGGCCAACGTCCTGACTTTC.

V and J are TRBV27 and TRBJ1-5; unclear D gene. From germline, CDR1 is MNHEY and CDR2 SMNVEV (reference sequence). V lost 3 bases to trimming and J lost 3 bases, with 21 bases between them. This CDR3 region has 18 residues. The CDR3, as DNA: TGTGCCAGCAGTTTCTACCCCCCGGGAAGGGAGAACAATCAGCCCCAGCATTTT. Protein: CASSFYPPGRENNQPQHF.

CDR3 DNA sequence: TGTGCCAGCAGTTTCCCGGGAACAGGGGGCGCAGATACGCAGTATTTT. It yields the protein CASSFPGTGGADTQYF. The rearrangement uses TRBV28 and TRBJ2-3, with 9 bases lining up with TRBD1. Germline V gene lookup returns CDR1 MDHEN and CDR2 SYDVKM. CDR3 size: 16 residues. The ends lost 3 bases at V and 4 bases at J; junction bases unmatched: 8. The full variable domain, completed using reference TRBV28 and TRBJ2-3, is DVKVTQSSRYLVKRTGEKVFLECVQDMDHENMFWYRQDPGLGLRLIYFSYDVKMKEKGDIPEGYSVSREKKERFSLILESASTNQTSMYLCASSFPGTGGADTQYFGPGTRLTVL.

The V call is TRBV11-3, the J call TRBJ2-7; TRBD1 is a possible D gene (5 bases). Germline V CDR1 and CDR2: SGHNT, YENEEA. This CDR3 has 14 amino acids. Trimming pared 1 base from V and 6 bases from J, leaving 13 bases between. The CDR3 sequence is CASSLVSGFGEQYF. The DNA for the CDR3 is TGTGCCAGCAGCTTAGTTTCAGGGTTCGGCGAGCAGTACTTC.